The rows below give T cell receptor beta chains drawn from one sample of a study of blood T cells in healthy people across ages. TCRdb re-analysed the 5' RACE reads in MiXCR, keeping a single row per CDR3 protein. The table includes 800,000 or so distinct CDR3 sequences, roughly 25% detected once. These sequences were also reported in another study, on T cells of mothers and their children.

Sequencing input: blood. The receptors come from a boy younger than 18 in good health. CDR3s include the opening cysteine and the closing phenylalanine or tryptophan. The D gene is left open where the match is weak. Some rows mark clone size as missing; the rest say once, few, many or name a class of expanded clone.

V,J,D,length,size,CDR3,DNA
TRBV5-1,TRBJ1-4,TRBD1,15,.,CASSLGQGADEKLFF,TGCGCCAGCAGCTTGGGACAGGGGGCGGATGAAAAACTGTTTTTT
TRBV4-3,TRBJ2-2,.,16,few,CASRWEAHANTGELFF,TGCGCCAGCAGATGGGAGGCACACGCGAACACCGGGGAGCTGTTTTTT
TRBV11-1,TRBJ2-5,TRBD1,16,few,CASSSNSPGQGKTQYF,TGTGCCAGCAGTTCAAATTCTCCGGGACAGGGGAAGACCCAGTACTTC
TRBV15,TRBJ2-7,TRBD2,14,.,CATSRTSGINEQYF,TGTGCCACCAGTCGGACTAGCGGGATCAACGAGCAGTACTTC
TRBV28,TRBJ2-3,TRBD1,17,.,CASSITDRSGYTDTQYF,TGTGCCAGCAGTATTACGGACAGGTCGGGGTACACAGATACGCAGTATTTT
TRBV7-9,TRBJ2-5,TRBD2,17,.,CASSLGGSRLAGETQYF,TGTGCCAGCAGCTTAGGAGGCTCCAGACTAGCGGGAGAGACCCAGTACTTC
TRBV7-9,TRBJ2-7,TRBD1,16,many,CASSYTPGGISYEQYF,TGTGCCAGCAGTTACACACCAGGGGGCATATCCTACGAGCAGTACTTC
TRBV7-2,TRBJ1-2,.,14,.,CASSLVVENYGYTF,TGTGCCAGCAGCTTAGTCGTAGAGAACTATGGCTACACCTTC
TRBV5-5,TRBJ2-7,.,16,few,CASSERLTGEPYEQYF,TGTGCCAGCAGCGAACGCCTGACAGGTGAACCCTACGAGCAGTACTTC
TRBV7-6,TRBJ2-4,TRBD1,14,.,CASSQGQGVDIQYF,TGTGCCAGCAGCCAGGGACAGGGAGTAGACATTCAGTACTTC
TRBV6-2/TRBV6-3,TRBJ2-5,.,13,.,CASSGQTKETQYF,TGTGCCAGCAGCGGACAGACCAAAGAGACCCAGTACTTC
TRBV2,TRBJ2-1,.,13,.,CASSELDGLEQFF,TGTGCCAGCAGTGAACTCGACGGGCTGGAGCAGTTCTTC
TRBV12-3/TRBV12-4,TRBJ2-2,TRBD2,15,few,CASSGPRDYKGELFF,TGTGCCAGCAGTGGGCCCCGGGACTATAAGGGGGAGCTGTTTTTT
TRBV27,TRBJ2-1,.,15,.,CTSSLGVVSGNEQFF,TGTACCAGCAGTTTGGGGGTAGTGTCGGGCAATGAGCAGTTCTTC
TRBV28,TRBJ1-2,.,16,.,CASSLTSTLGGYGYTF,TGTGCCAGCAGTTTAACCAGTACACTTGGTGGCTATGGCTACACCTTC
TRBV7-9,TRBJ1-1,.,15,.,CASSLGDGMNTEAFF,TGTGCCAGCAGCTTAGGAGACGGTATGAACACTGAAGCTTTCTTT
TRBV6-5,TRBJ1-4,TRBD1,19,.,CASSYSMTGGEATSEKLFF,TGTGCCAGCAGTTACTCGATGACAGGGGGCGAGGCAACTAGTGAAAAACTGTTTTTT
TRBV19,TRBJ1-1,.,15,.,CASSRYGYENTEAFF,TGTGCCAGTAGTCGGTACGGGTACGAGAACACTGAAGCTTTCTTT
TRBV7-9,TRBJ1-4,.,13,few,CASSLGPGQKLFF,TGTGCCAGCAGCTTAGGACCAGGCCAAAAACTGTTTTTT
TRBV5-1,TRBJ2-1,TRBD2,14,.,CASSLGDYHNEQFF,TGCGCCAGCAGCTTGGGGGACTACCACAATGAGCAGTTCTTC
TRBV4-3,TRBJ2-7,.,16,few,CASSLNPGTTAYEQYF,TGCGCCAGCAGCCTTAATCCCGGGACAACAGCCTACGAGCAGTACTTC
TRBV20-1,TRBJ1-4,TRBD1,16,few,CSARTGVLRTNEKLFF,TGCAGTGCCAGGACAGGGGTATTGAGGACTAATGAAAAACTGTTTTTT
TRBV7-8,TRBJ2-3,TRBD2,15,many,CASSLAGGTTDTQYF,TGTGCCAGCAGCTTAGCGGGGGGGACCACAGATACGCAGTATTTT
TRBV24-1,TRBJ2-7,.,13,.,CATNDGPLGEQYF,TGTGCCACCAATGATGGCCCCCTGGGCGAGCAGTACTTC